Presented here are 7 T cell receptor beta chains from one specimen sequenced in a study of Ad26.COV2.S vaccination and SARS-CoV-2 variants. Treatment reported: 15 to 20 received Ad26.COV2.S at low or high dose, single or two shots; 5 received placebo; per-sample allocation not given. Sample collection was performed on day 63 after the first vaccine or placebo injection. Using immunoSEQ multiplex PCR, the repertoire was profiled, and TCRdb retains in-frame clones only, with some absent. The data hold fewer than 500,000 clones, with 85% to 90% observed a single time. The sequencing here drew on peripheral blood, taken in a trial of Ad26.COV2.S vaccine versus placebo. The receptors shown here come from a person between 18 and 60 years old who received the Ad26.COV2.S COVID-19 vaccine or a placebo.

V gene TRBV12-2 combines with J gene TRBJ2-3; TRBD2, as called in the table, went unchecked against the DNA. TRBV12-2 is an annotated pseudogene. CDR3 size: 14 residues. The CDR3, as DNA: TGTGCAAGTCGCTTAGGGCTAGCGGGGGATACGCAGTATTTT. As protein: CASRLGLAGDTQYF.

The sample holds many counts of this clone. In nucleotides, the CDR3 is TGTGCCAGCAGCCAATTCCTCTCAGATACGCAGTATTTT. This codes for CASSQFLSDTQYF. The chain is built from TRBV3-1 (or the pseudogene TRBV3-2) and TRBJ2-3; no firm D call. The CDR3 extends over 13 amino acids. Germline V lookup: CDR1 LGHDT, CDR2 YNNKEL (reference sequence). V lost 2 bases, J lost 4 bases, and 7 bases lay in between.

This sequence joins TRBV5-1 and TRBJ2-1, with TRBD2 matching over 7 bases. Germline-derived CDR1 and CDR2 are SGHRS and YFSETQ. Germline trimming cut 4 bases from V and 7 bases from J; bases unmatched to any gene: 8. The CDR3 loop spans 14 amino acids. The CDR3 sequence: CASSGGLVGNEQFF. As DNA, the CDR3 is TGCGCCAGCAGCGGAGGACTAGTGGGAAATGAGCAGTTCTTC. The whole variable domain, filled in from reference TRBV5-1 and TRBJ2-1, reads KAGVTQTPRYLIKTRGQQVTLSCSPISGHRSVSWYQQTPGQGLQFLFEYFSETQRNKGNFPGRFSGRQFSNSRSEMNVSTLELGDSALYLCASSGGLVGNEQFFGPGTRLTVL.

The chain employs TRBV5-8 and TRBJ2-7; D is perhaps TRBD1 (5 bases). V dropped 3 bases and J dropped 2 bases, with 9 bases sitting between them. This CDR3 is 13 amino acids long. Looked up from germline, CDR1 is SGHTS and CDR2 is YDEGEE. CDR3 DNA: TGTGCCAGCAGCTCGTTGGGGCCCTACGAGCAGTACGTC. It yields the protein CASSSLGPYEQYV.

This clone was detected only a few times. The DNA for the CDR3 is TGCGCCAGCGCGGAGCCGCACCAGGATACGCAGTATTTT. Translating gives CASAEPHQDTQYF. The genes are TRBV5-1 and TRBJ2-3; the D is unclear. Trimming pared 7 bases from V and 6 bases from J, leaving 15 bases between. From germline, CDR1 is SGHRS and CDR2 YFSETQ. The CDR3 spans 13 residues.

This chain links TRBV6-2 or TRBV6-3 with TRBJ1-1; 8 nucleotides align to TRBD1. From germline, CDR1 is MNHEY and CDR2 SVGEGT. The CDR3 runs 15 residues. With V trimmed by 6 bases and J by 3 bases, 9 bases remained unmatched. CDR3 nucleotides: TGTGCCAGCAGCAGCCGACAGGGGATGGACACTGAAGCTTTCTTT. Translating it yields CASSSRQGMDTEAFF.

The chain combines TRBV9 with TRBJ2-1, with 12 bases that match TRBD1. CDR1 is SGDLS and CDR2 is YYNGEE in the germline V gene. The V gene end was trimmed by 3 bases and the J gene end by 6 bases; junction bases not matched to a gene: 10. CDR3 length: 17 amino acids. CDR3 nucleotides: TGTGCCAGCAGCGCCCGACCGGGACAGGGGGCATTCAATGAGCAGTTCTTC. Its protein is CASSARPGQGAFNEQFF.